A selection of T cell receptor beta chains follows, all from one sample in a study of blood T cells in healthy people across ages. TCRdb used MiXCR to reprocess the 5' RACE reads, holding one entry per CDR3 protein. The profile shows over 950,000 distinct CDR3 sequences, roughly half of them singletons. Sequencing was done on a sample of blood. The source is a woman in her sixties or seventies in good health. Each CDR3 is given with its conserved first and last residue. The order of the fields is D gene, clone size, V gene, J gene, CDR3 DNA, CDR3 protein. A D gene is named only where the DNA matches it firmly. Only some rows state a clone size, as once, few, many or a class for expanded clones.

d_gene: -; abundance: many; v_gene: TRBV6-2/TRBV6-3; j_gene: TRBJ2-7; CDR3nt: TGTGCCAGCAGTTACATCCCGGGGGCGGAGATAACCTACGAGCAGTACTTC; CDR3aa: CASSYIPGAEITYEQYF
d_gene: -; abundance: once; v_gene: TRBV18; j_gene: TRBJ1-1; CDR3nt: TGTGCCAGCTCACCATCCCTTCCTGAAGCTTTCTTT; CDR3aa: CASSPSLPEAFF
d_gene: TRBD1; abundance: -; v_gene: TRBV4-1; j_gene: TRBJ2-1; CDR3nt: TGCGCAGCTGGTCGGGACAGGGGGCATGAGCAGTTCTTC; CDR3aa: CAAGRDRGHEQFF
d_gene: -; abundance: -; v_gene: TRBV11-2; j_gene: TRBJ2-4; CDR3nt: TGTGCCAGCAGCTTAGATCTGGGAAAGGGGTGGGAGCAGTACTTC; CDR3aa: CASSLDLGKGWEQYF
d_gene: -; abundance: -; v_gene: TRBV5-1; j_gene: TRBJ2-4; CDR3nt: TGCGCCAGCAGCCCCACAACAGGGACGAACATTCAGTACTTC; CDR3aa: CASSPTTGTNIQYF
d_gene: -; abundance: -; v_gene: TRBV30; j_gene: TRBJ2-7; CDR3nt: TGTGCCTGGAGTGTAGATCTCAGAGCGGGCGAGCAGTACTTC; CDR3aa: CAWSVDLRAGEQYF
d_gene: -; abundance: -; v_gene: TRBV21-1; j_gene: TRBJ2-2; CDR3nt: TGTGCCGGACAGGAGAACGGGGAGCTGTTTTTT; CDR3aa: CAGQENGELFF
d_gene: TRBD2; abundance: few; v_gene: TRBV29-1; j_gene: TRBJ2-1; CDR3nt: TGCAGCGCCGGGGTTCAGGGACTAGCGGGCAATGAGCAGTTCTTC; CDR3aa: CSAGVQGLAGNEQFF
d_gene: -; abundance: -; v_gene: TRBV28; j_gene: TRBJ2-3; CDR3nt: TGTGCCAGCAGTCCGGCAGGGCTCTGGAGCACAGATACGCAGTATTTT; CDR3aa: CASSPAGLWSTDTQYF
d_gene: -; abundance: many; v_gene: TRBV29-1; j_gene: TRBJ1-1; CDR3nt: TGCAGCGCCCGTGCCGGCTTGAACACTGAAGCTTTCTTT; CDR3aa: CSARAGLNTEAFF
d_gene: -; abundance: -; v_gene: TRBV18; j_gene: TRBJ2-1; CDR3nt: TGTGCCAGCTCACCACCTTTTAGCAACAATGAGCAGTTCTTC; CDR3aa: CASSPPFSNNEQFF
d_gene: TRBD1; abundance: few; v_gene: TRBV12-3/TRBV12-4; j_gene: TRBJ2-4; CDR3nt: TGTGCCAGCAGTACGCAGGGGGTGGCCAAAAACATTCAGTACTTC; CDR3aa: CASSTQGVAKNIQYF
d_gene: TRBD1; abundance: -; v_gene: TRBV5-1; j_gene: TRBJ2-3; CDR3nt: TGCGCCAGCAGCTTGGCCGGAAATGGACAGGCTGGAGATACGCAGTATTTT; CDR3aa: CASSLAGNGQAGDTQYF
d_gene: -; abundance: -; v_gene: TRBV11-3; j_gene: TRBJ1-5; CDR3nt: TGTGCCAGCAGCTTAGAACGGGAGAATCAGCCCCAGCATTTT; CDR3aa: CASSLERENQPQHF
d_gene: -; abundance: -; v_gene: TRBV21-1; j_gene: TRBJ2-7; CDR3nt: TGTGCCAGCATGATACGCTACGAGCAGTACTTC; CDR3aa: CASMIRYEQYF
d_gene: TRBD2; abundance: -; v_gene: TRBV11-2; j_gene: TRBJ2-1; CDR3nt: TGTGCCAGCAGCAAAGGAGGGACTAGCCTAAGCAATGAGCAGTTCTTC; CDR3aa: CASSKGGTSLSNEQFF
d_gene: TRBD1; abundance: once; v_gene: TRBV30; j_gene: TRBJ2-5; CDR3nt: TGTGCCTGTGACAGGGGGGTTCAGGAGACCCAGTACTTC; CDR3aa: CACDRGVQETQYF
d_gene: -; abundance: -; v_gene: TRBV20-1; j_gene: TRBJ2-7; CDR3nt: TGCAGTGCGGTCCTGGGGAATGGCTACGAGCAGTACTTC; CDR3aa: CSAVLGNGYEQYF
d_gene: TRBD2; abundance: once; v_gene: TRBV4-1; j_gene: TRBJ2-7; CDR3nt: TGCGCCAGCAGCCCTACTAGCGACTGCGAGCAGTACTTC; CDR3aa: CASSPTSDCEQYF
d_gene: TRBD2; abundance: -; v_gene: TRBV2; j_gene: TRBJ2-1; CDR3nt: TGTGCCAGCAGTGGGACTAGTAATGAGCAGTTCTTC; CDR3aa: CASSGTSNEQFF
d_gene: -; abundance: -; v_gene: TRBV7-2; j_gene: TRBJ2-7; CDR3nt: TGTGCCAGCAGCCGCGAGGGCGCAGAGTTCCACGAGCAGTACTTC; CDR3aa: CASSREGAEFHEQYF
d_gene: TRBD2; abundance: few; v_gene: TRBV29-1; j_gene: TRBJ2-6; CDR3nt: TGCAGCGTTTGGGGGGGCTCTGGGGCCAACGTCCTGACTTTC; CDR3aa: CSVWGGSGANVLTF
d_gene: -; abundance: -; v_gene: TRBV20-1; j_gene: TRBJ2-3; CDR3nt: TGCAGTGCTACTTCCGGAAGAAGTGATACGCAGTATTTT; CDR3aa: CSATSGRSDTQYF
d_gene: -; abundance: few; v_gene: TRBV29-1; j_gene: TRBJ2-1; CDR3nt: TGCAGCGTTGAAGGGGGCCCGGATGAGCAGTTCTTC; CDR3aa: CSVEGGPDEQFF
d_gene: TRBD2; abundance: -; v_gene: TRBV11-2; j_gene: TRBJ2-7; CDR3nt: TGTGCCAGCAGCTTAGAAGGACTAGGGCTTTACGAGCAGTACTTC; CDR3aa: CASSLEGLGLYEQYF
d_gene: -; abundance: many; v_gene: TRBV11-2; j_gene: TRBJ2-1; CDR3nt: TGTGCCAGCAGCTTAGTGGCAGATCCTTACAATGAGCAGTTCTTC; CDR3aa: CASSLVADPYNEQFF
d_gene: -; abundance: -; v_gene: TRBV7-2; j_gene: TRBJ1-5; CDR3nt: TGTGCCAGCAGCCCAACCGACAGTTATAGCAATCAGCCCCAGCATTTT; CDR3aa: CASSPTDSYSNQPQHF
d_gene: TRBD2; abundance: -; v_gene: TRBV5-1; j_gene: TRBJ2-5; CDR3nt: TGCGCCAGCAGCTCTAGCGGCTCACAAGAGACCCAGTACTTC; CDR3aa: CASSSSGSQETQYF
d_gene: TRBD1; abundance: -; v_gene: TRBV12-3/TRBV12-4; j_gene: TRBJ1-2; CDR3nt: TGTGCCAGCAGTCACAGGGGGGCTAACTATGGCTACACCTTC; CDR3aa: CASSHRGANYGYTF
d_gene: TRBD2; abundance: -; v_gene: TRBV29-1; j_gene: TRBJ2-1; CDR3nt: TGCAGCGTTGGGGTAGCGGGCTCCTACAATGAGCAGTTCTTC; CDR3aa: CSVGVAGSYNEQFF
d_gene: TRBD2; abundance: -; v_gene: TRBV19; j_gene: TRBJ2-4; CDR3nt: TGTGCCAGTAGTCCCGAACGGGAGGGAAGGGGTGAGCAGTACTTC; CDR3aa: CASSPEREGRGEQYF
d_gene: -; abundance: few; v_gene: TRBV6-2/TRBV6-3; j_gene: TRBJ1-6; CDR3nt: TGTGCCAGCAGTGCCGCCGGGCCAGTGAATTCACCCCTCCACTTT; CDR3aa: CASSAAGPVNSPLHF
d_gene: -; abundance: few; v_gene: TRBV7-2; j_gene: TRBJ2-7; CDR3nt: TGTGCCAGCAGCGGACGCTTAGGTCCTTACGAGCAGTACTTC; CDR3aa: CASSGRLGPYEQYF
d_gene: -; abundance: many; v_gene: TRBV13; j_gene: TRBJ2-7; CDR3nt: TGTGCCAGCAGCCGTTCCCGGGACGGAACCTACGAGCAGTACTTC; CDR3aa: CASSRSRDGTYEQYF
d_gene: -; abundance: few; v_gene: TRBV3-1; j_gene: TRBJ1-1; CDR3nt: TGTGCCAGCAGCCCCGGGGGGGCTGGTGAAGCTTTCTTT; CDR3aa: CASSPGGAGEAFF
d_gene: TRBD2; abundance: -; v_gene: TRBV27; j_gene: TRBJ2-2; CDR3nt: TGTGCCAGCAGTTTCGGACTAGCGGGACTCGGGGAGCTGTTTTTT; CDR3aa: CASSFGLAGLGELFF
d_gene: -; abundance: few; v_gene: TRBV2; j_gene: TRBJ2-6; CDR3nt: TGTGCCAGCAGAGGCCCGAGACAGGCAAGCGTCCTGACTTTC; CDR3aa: CASRGPRQASVLTF
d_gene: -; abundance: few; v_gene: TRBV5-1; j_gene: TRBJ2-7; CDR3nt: TGCGCCAGCAGCTTAGAGCGGGCCCCATACGAGCAGTACTTC; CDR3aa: CASSLERAPYEQYF
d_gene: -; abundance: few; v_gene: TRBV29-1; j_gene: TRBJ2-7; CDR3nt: TGCAGCGTTGGGACGCCCTCCTACGAGCAGTACTTC; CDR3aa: CSVGTPSYEQYF
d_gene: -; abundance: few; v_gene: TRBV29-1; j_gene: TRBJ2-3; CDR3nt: TGCAGCACCCGAGGGGGGACTAGCACAGATACGCAGTATTTT; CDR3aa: CSTRGGTSTDTQYF
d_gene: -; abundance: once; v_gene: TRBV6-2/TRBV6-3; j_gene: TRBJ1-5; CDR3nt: TGTGCCAGCAGTTACCTCGGGGGAGGCAATCAGCCCCAGCATTTT; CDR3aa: CASSYLGGGNQPQHF
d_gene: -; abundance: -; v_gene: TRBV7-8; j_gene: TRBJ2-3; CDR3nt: TGTGCCAGCAGCTTAATCCCTAGCACAGATACGCAGTATTTT; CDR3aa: CASSLIPSTDTQYF
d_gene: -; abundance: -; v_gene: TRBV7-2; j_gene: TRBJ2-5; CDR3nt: TGTGCCAGCAGCGTGCCAGGAGGCTGGGAGACCCAGTACTTC; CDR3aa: CASSVPGGWETQYF
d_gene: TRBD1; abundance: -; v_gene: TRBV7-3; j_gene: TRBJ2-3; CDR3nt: TGTGCCAGCAGCCTACAAATCGGGACAGCGAGCACAGATACGCAGTATTTT; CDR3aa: CASSLQIGTASTDTQYF